This T cell receptor beta chain was identified in a study of T cells in Graves' hyperthyroidism and ophthalmopathy. Study observations and caveats: Ophthalmopathy got predicted by the model a median roughly 6.4 months before its onset. Blood held most thyroid clonotypes expanded above 0.001 frequency.

This clonotype was seen at least ten times. Its antigen remains unknown. Germline CDR1 is SGHNT and CDR2 is YENEEA. The CDR3 is 13 residues long. V lost 5 bases to trimming and J lost 5 bases, with 13 bases between them. TCR beta CDR3 region amplification was performed from RNA transcripts. HTBI primers were the set used in a first-round RT-PCR of the TCR CDR3. TCRdb recomputed calls from the multiplex PCR reads with MiXCR, one row per CDR3 protein. The profile shows some 560,000 distinct CDR3 sequences, roughly 14% of them singletons. The clonotype was recovered from a woman aged 25 to 39 with Graves' hyperthyroidism. Sequencing used blood. The chain combines TRBV11-3 with TRBJ2-7; tentatively, D is TRBD1 (6 bases). CDR3 DNA: TGTGCCAGCAGCCCAGACAGGTTTCACGAGCAGTACTTC. It encodes CASSPDRFHEQYF.